The T cell receptor (beta chain) under discussion was sequenced for a study of cytomegalovirus exposure and HLA in healthy donors. Study-level findings and limits: Later analysis associated a missense DCLRE1C variant with TCR beta V- and J-gene trimming. From TCR beta sequences, most subjects' HLA-A and HLA-B alleles were reportedly predicted accurately. TCR beta chains numbering 164 were designated cytomegalovirus-associated. Many donors shared some public TCRs, even though most TCR sequences were rare.

Of note for this clone: As yet, its antigen is unknown.

It was with 60 Vbeta and 13 Jbeta primers that the PCR ran. Profiled with immunoSEQ multiplex PCR; TCRdb holds only in-frame clones, not every one. The table lists 120,000 or so clones, roughly 17% of them singletons. The CDR3 spans 12 residues. The V end lost 6 bases, the J end lost 4 bases, and 10 bases lay between the germline ends. Germline V lookup: CDR1 SGHDT, CDR2 YYEEEE. The chain employs TRBV5-6 and TRBJ1-2, with D hard to call. The sequencing input was PBMCs. The sequence came from a female donor in good health and CMV-seropositive. The CDR3 loop reads CASIVSFYGYTF. Written as DNA, the CDR3 is TGTGCCAGCATCGTCTCTTTCTATGGCTACACCTTC. Together with reference TRBV5-6 and TRBJ1-2, the CDR3 gives the full variable domain: DAGVTQSPTHLIKTRGQQVTLRCSPKSGHDTVSWYQQALGQGPQFIFQYYEEEERQRGNFPDRFSGHQFPNYSSELNVNALLLGDSALYLCASIVSFYGYTFGSGTRLTVV.